Presented here are 12 T cell receptor beta chains from one specimen sequenced in a study of neurological immune-mediated disorders (dated 2019 in TCRdb). Libraries came from 5' RACE. These reads were obtained on an Illumina HiSeq 2500. TCRdb trimmed public reads at Q25 via fastp, called clones via MiXCR and kept in-frame beta chains. Rows with one shared CDR3 protein collapse into an entry with the most common genes and DNA. Here the sample has tens of thousands of distinct CDR3 sequences; roughly 7.7% occur a single time. Roughly 2% of the sample lies in the top ten. The meaning of the sample's time point label: longitudinal time-point 3. The sample consisted of PBMCs. These receptors were taken from a woman in her thirties or forties in good health.

This clonotype was recorded at least ten times. The J gene is TRBJ2-1, the V gene TRBV7-2, with D perhaps matching TRBD2 (5 bases). The V end was cut by 3 bases, the J end by 7 bases, with 13 bases between. The CDR3 loop spans 14 amino acids. The germline V gene encodes CDR1 SGHTA and CDR2 FQGNSA. CDR3 region: CASSFRERVNEQFF. The DNA for the CDR3 is TGTGCCAGCAGCTTCCGGGAACGAGTAAATGAGCAGTTCTTC.

This clonotype was seen many times. The rearrangement joins TRBV3-1 to TRBJ2-3; D might be TRBD2 (6 bases). Germline CDR1 reads LGHDT; CDR2 reads YNNKEL (reference sequence). The CDR3 length is 13 residues. Trimming left V 4 bases short and J 5 bases short, with 10 bases between. CDR3 residues: CASSLIAEDTQYF. The DNA for the CDR3 is TGTGCCAGCAGCCTCATAGCGGAAGATACGCAGTATTTT.

This clonotype was found many times. V and J are TRBV5-1 and TRBJ2-7; D possibly corresponds to TRBD2 (5 bases). CDR1 and CDR2 (germline): SGHRS, YFSETQ. This CDR3 spans 14 amino acids. Trimming cost V 1 base and J 2 bases, with 10 bases left between them. This chain's CDR3 is CASSLLDLPYEQYF. The CDR3 bases are TGCGCCAGCAGCTTGTTGGACTTACCCTACGAGCAGTACTTC.

This clonotype was seen many times. The chain recombines TRBV25-1 with TRBJ1-1; D might be TRBD1 (5 bases). This CDR3 has 14 amino acids. Germline V gene data show CDR1 as MGHDK and CDR2 as SYGVNS. Trimming took 3 bases from V and 1 from J, leaving 9 bases between them. For the CDR3, the DNA is TGTGCCAGCAGTGACAGGGCCGCGAACACTGAAGCTTTCTTT. It translates to CASSDRAANTEAFF.

This clonotype was found many times. The chain has TRBV5-1 and TRBJ2-4, with 7 bases identical to TRBD1. J was trimmed by 2 bases and V by 0 bases; bases with no gene match: 2. This CDR3 has 15 residues. The germline CDR1 and CDR2 sequences are SGHRS and YFSETQ. The CDR3 nucleotides read TGCGCCAGCAGCTTGGCAGGGGGAACCAAAAACATTCAGTACTTC. It codes for CASSLAGGTKNIQYF.

This clonotype was seen repeatedly, ten times or more. Written as DNA, the CDR3 is TGTGCCAGCAGCTTAGACAGGGGGGCCTATGGCTACACCTTC. Translated, it gives CASSLDRGAYGYTF. The V gene is TRBV7-2, the J gene TRBJ1-2; 8 bases are shared with TRBD1. Germline V CDR1 and CDR2: SGHTA, FQGNSA. This CDR3 comprises 14 residues. With V trimmed by 1 base and J by 4 bases, 2 bases remained unmatched.

This clonotype appeared many times. The rearrangement links TRBV4-1 to TRBJ2-1; the D is unclear. CDR3 length: 12 amino acids. Germline loops: CDR1 MGHRA, CDR2 YSYEKL. V was trimmed by 1 base and J by 9 bases, leaving 7 bases between them. For the CDR3, the DNA is TGCGCCAGCAGCCAAGTTTCGCCTGAGCAGTTCTTC. It is translated as CASSQVSPEQFF.

This clonotype turned up a few times. The J gene is TRBJ2-3, the V gene TRBV6-2 or TRBV6-3; possibly TRBD1 for D (6 bases). The CDR3 spans 15 residues. Germline assignment: CDR1 MNHEY and CDR2 SVGEGT. V lost 4 bases and J lost 1, with 12 bases in between. In nucleotides, the CDR3 is TGTGCCAGCAGTTTTAGCTGGGGGCGCACAGATACGCAGTATTTT. This codes for CASSFSWGRTDTQYF.

This clonotype was counted ten times or more. V gene TRBV12-3 or TRBV12-4 combines with J gene TRBJ1-5; D unresolved. The CDR3 is 12 residues long. Trimming removed 4 bases from V and 9 bases from J, with 10 bases in between. CDR3 protein: CASSSRGRPQHF. CDR3 sequence (DNA): TGTGCCAGCAGTTCCCGTGGGCGGCCCCAGCATTTT.

The V call is TRBV27, the J call TRBJ1-1, with a possible D match to TRBD1 (5 bases). CDR3 length equals 14 residues. V lost 8 bases, J lost 3 bases, and 16 bases lay in between. Germline CDR1 MNHEY, CDR2 SMNVEV (reference sequence). CDR3 in amino acids: CASHRTVEDTEAFF. CDR3 nucleotide sequence: TGTGCCAGCCACAGGACCGTTGAGGACACTGAAGCTTTCTTT.

This clonotype was recorded at least ten times. The CDR3 DNA reads as TGCGCCAGCAGCACCGGGACAGGGGACTACCTCTCTGGAAACACCATATATTTT. Its translation: CASSTGTGDYLSGNTIYF. The chain recombines TRBV5-1 with TRBJ1-3; TRBD1 matches at 10 bases. Per germline, CDR1 SGHRS and CDR2 YFSETQ. After removal of 4 bases from V and 0 bases from J, the junction contained 10 bases not matched to a gene. The CDR3 spans 18 residues.

The table lists this clonotype with many counts. The chain carries TRBV6-2 or TRBV6-3 and TRBJ2-7; D is ambiguous. The V gene's germline CDR1 is MNHEY and CDR2 SVGEGT. The CDR3 covers 12 residues. Trimming took off 7 bases at V and 3 bases at J, with 10 bases between the two ends. The DNA for the CDR3 is TGTGCCAGCATGGGGTTCCTCTACGAGCAGTACTTC. Its translation is CASMGFLYEQYF.